Listed below are T cell receptor beta chains from one sample, sequenced in a study of patients and donors after allogeneic stem cell transplantation. MiXCR was run by TCRdb on the RT-PCR reads, yielding one entry per CDR3 protein. The sample has 150,000 to 200,000 distinct CDR3 sequences; 30% are singletons. Sequenced sample: blood, either unsorted or a sorted T cell fraction (not recorded which). The receptors were gathered from a human donor who was either an allogeneic HSCT recipient or a stem cell or donor lymphocyte infusion donor (not recorded which). It is not recorded whose cells these are; they may come from a transplant donor. CDR3s include the opening cysteine and the closing phenylalanine or tryptophan. The D gene is left open where the match is weak. Where a row states a size, it is once, few, many or the class of an expanded clone; other rows omit it.

d_gene	j_gene	abundance	v_gene	CDR3aa	CDR3nt
.	TRBJ2-3	once	TRBV5-1	CASSSSPADTDTQYF	TGCGCCAGCAGCTCCAGCCCGGCAGACACAGATACGCAGTATTTT
TRBD2	TRBJ2-1	.	TRBV4-2	CASSQETSGRYNEQFF	TGTGCCAGCAGCCAAGAAACTAGCGGGAGGTACAATGAGCAGTTCTTC
TRBD2	TRBJ2-7	few	TRBV20-1	CSARKLAGVHEQYF	TGCAGTGCTAGAAAGCTAGCGGGAGTACACGAGCAGTACTTC
TRBD1	TRBJ1-1	few	TRBV6-5	CASRNRTGGRTEAFF	TGTGCCAGCAGAAATCGGACAGGGGGCCGCACTGAAGCTTTCTTT
.	TRBJ2-6	few	TRBV28	CASSLLSGANVLTF	TGTGCCAGCAGTTTGTTGTCTGGGGCCAACGTCCTGACTTTC
.	TRBJ1-3	few	TRBV7-2	CASSRWGQVGDTIYF	TGTGCCAGCAGCCGCTGGGGGCAGGTCGGTGACACCATATATTTT
TRBD2	TRBJ2-3	.	TRBV20-1	CSARDLGLAGGVSTDTQYF	TGCAGTGCTAGAGATCTCGGACTAGCGGGAGGAGTGAGCACAGATACGCAGTATTTT
.	TRBJ1-1	many	TRBV18	CASSPGGEAFF	TGTGCCAGCTCACCAGGGGGTGAAGCTTTCTTT
.	TRBJ2-4	.	TRBV4-3	CASSQALAAGAKNIQYF	TGCGCCAGCAGCCAAGCCCTGGCGGCCGGAGCCAAAAACATTCAGTACTTC
.	TRBJ2-5	once	TRBV5-8	CASSPGGGQTQETQYF	TGTGCCAGCAGCCCCGGAGGGGGGCAAACCCAAGAGACCCAGTACTTC
.	TRBJ2-3	.	TRBV4-3	CASSQERWGDTQYF	TGCGCCAGCAGCCAAGAGCGGTGGGGGGATACGCAGTATTTT